This T cell receptor beta chain was retrieved from a study of PD-L1 blockade in urothelial cancer. In the study overall: Patients had received 0 to 3 prior chemotherapy regimens. Blood was subjected to analysis at 3 weeks (second dose) and 6 weeks following treatment start.

Time point in this sample: pretreatment peripheral blood. The ends were cut back, 4 bases at V and 9 bases at J, with 16 bases in the middle. The CDR3 runs to 14 residues. Germline assignment: CDR1 GTSNPN and CDR2 SVGIG (reference sequence). This table comes from immunoSEQ multiplex PCR, and its TCRdb copy is limited to in-frame clones, with some not included. The sample shows some 45,000 clones, about 88% of them seen only once. The study, taken as a whole, reports: Pretreatment blood TCR clonality under the median forecast improved survival.

About this clone itself: No antigen is known for it.

The rearrangement links TRBV30 to TRBJ2-6; D possibly corresponds to TRBD2 (6 bases). The clonotype comes from a donor at least 40 years old with urothelial cancer. The starting material was PBMCs, obtained around atezolizumab (anti-PD-L1) treatment. The CDR3 protein is CAWTPGGGVNVLTF. CDR3 in DNA: TGTGCCTGGACCCCCGGGGGAGGCGTCAACGTCCTGACTTTC.